These 27 T cell receptor beta chains came from one sample sequenced in a study of beta chain features in type 1 diabetes. cDNA synthesis used the whole RNA isolate, giving expressed TCRB sequences. Sequencing used immunoSEQ multiplex PCR; TCRdb keeps in-frame clones, though not all of them. Among approximately 250,000 clones listed, 9.6% were seen once. Source material: naive CD4+ T cells from blood. The receptors shown here come from a young woman in good health.

The J gene is TRBJ1-2, the V gene TRBV4-1, with 9 nucleotides matching TRBD1. Germline CDR1 and CDR2: MGHRA and YSYEKL. The CDR3 has 13 residues. Trimming at V came to 5 bases and at J to 8 bases, leaving 6 bases not matched to a gene. The CDR3 here is CASSDRGTKGYTF. The CDR3 DNA reads as TGCGCCAGCAGCGACAGGGGGACGAAAGGCTACACCTTC.

This clone has just a few counts. The J gene is TRBJ2-7, the V gene TRBV9; 8 nucleotides align to TRBD2. J lost 6 bases, V lost 3 bases, and 14 bases had no gene match. The CDR3 extends over 16 amino acids. Germline V gene lookup returns CDR1 SGDLS and CDR2 YYNGEE. CDR3 region: CASSAERSGRTREQYF. DNA of the CDR3: TGTGCCAGCAGCGCCGAGAGGAGCGGGAGAACTCGCGAGCAGTACTTC.

Only a few counts were recorded for this clone. The chain couples TRBV30 to TRBJ2-2; 13 positions agree with TRBD2. This CDR3 is 15 amino acids long. Looked up from germline, CDR1 is GTSNPN and CDR2 is SVGIG (reference sequence). V was clipped by 0 bases and J by 6 bases; unmatched bases: 1. CDR3 sequence reads: CAWSVLAGGSGELFF. The CDR3 DNA sequence: TGTGCCTGGAGTGTACTAGCGGGAGGGTCCGGGGAGCTGTTTTTT.

This chain uses TRBV11-2 with TRBJ2-1, with 8 bases aligning to TRBD2. Per germline, CDR1 SGHAT and CDR2 FQNNGV. The CDR3 sequence is 14 residues long. Unmatched junction bases numbered 7, after V lost 6 bases and J lost 6 bases. The CDR3 reads CASRRAGTSNEQFF. DNA for the CDR3: TGTGCCAGCAGAAGAGCCGGGACTAGCAATGAGCAGTTCTTC.

The chain has TRBV29-1 and TRBJ2-1; D possibly corresponds to TRBD1 (6 bases). The germline V gene has CDR1 SQVTM and CDR2 ANQGSEA. The CDR3 is 14 amino acids. V lost 7 bases and J 0 bases, leaving 13 bases between the germline ends. The CDR3 sequence: CSATGHLSYNEQFF. CDR3 sequence (DNA): TGCAGCGCGACAGGACATCTCTCCTACAATGAGCAGTTCTTC.

This clone came up a few times. The chain links TRBV9 to TRBJ2-2; tentative D call: TRBD2 (5 bases). Trimming stripped 2 bases from V and 5 bases from J, with 10 bases between. The CDR3 totals 14 residues. Germline CDR1 reads SGDLS; CDR2 reads YYNGEE. The CDR3 sequence: CASSVRTETGELFF. CDR3 nucleotides: TGTGCCAGCAGCGTTAGGACTGAGACCGGGGAGCTGTTTTTT. Looking up the rest from reference TRBV9 and TRBJ2-2 gives the full variable domain: DSGVTQTPKHLITATGQRVTLRCSPRSGDLSVYWYQQSLDQGLQFLIQYYNGEERAKGNILERFSAQQFPDLHSELNLSSLELGDSALYFCASSVRTETGELFFGEGSRLTVL.

This clone was counted only a few times. This chain joins TRBV5-1 and TRBJ2-1; D perhaps matches TRBD2 (5 bases). The CDR3 is made up of 17 amino acids. From germline, CDR1 is SGHRS and CDR2 YFSETQ. V dropped 0 bases and J dropped 1 base, with 14 bases sitting between them. The CDR3 nucleotides read TGCGCCAGCAGCTTGGTAGAACGAGGGAAGTCCTACAATGAGCAGTTCTTC. This gives the protein CASSLVERGKSYNEQFF. Looking up the rest from reference TRBV5-1 and TRBJ2-1 gives the full variable domain: KAGVTQTPRYLIKTRGQQVTLSCSPISGHRSVSWYQQTPGQGLQFLFEYFSETQRNKGNFPGRFSGRQFSNSRSEMNVSTLELGDSALYLCASSLVERGKSYNEQFFGPGTRLTVL.

There are a few counts of this clone. The V and J genes are TRBV30 and TRBJ1-2; D is unresolved. The CDR3 totals 13 residues. Germline V gene lookup returns CDR1 GTSNPN and CDR2 SVGIG (reference sequence). V was trimmed by 0 bases and J by 6 bases, leaving 11 bases between them. The DNA of the CDR3 is TGTGCCTGGAGTGTACTTGGGAGGGATGGCTACACCTTC. The encoded protein is CAWSVLGRDGYTF.

The rearrangement uses TRBV28 and TRBJ2-3; 10 nucleotides agree with TRBD2. Germline CDR1 is MDHEN and CDR2 is SYDVKM. This CDR3 spans 14 amino acids. Germline trimming cut 2 bases from V and 7 bases from J; bases unmatched to any gene: 3. DNA of the CDR3: TGTGCCAGCAGTTTACTAGCGGGAGAAAATACGCAGTATTTT. It encodes CASSLLAGENTQYF.

This clone occurred a few times. The chain carries TRBV5-1 and TRBJ1-1; D not resolved. The CDR3 consists of 14 residues. V was clipped by 2 bases and J by 5 bases, with 13 bases between them. CDR1 is SGHRS and CDR2 is YFSETQ in the germline V gene. The CDR3 spells CASSLGSRATEAFF. The CDR3 nucleotides read TGCGCCAGCAGCTTAGGGAGTCGGGCAACTGAAGCTTTCTTT.

This clone was seen a few times. The chain joins TRBV4-1 to TRBJ2-7; D is perhaps TRBD1 (5 bases). Trimming cost V 1 base and J 5 bases, with 15 bases left between them. This CDR3 is 15 amino acids long. Germline CDR1 and CDR2: MGHRA and YSYEKL. This CDR3 is CASSQVGRGRDEQYF. DNA for the CDR3: TGCGCCAGCAGCCAAGTGGGCCGCGGCAGGGACGAGCAGTACTTC.

The genes are TRBV27 and TRBJ2-3; 10 positions match TRBD2. J lost 1 base, V lost 5 bases, and 3 bases had no gene match. This CDR3 region has 15 residues. Germline CDR1 is MNHEY and CDR2 is SMNVEV (reference sequence). The CDR3 nucleotides are TGTGCCAGCAGTCTTCTAGCGGGAGGCACAGATACGCAGTATTTT. Translation: CASSLLAGGTDTQYF.

The chain couples TRBV5-6 to TRBJ1-5; D remains ambiguous. Germline-derived CDR1 and CDR2 are SGHDT and YYEEEE. This CDR3 contains 15 residues. V lost 4 bases and J lost 2, with 13 bases in between. The CDR3 spells CASSGLKEGNQPQHF. The CDR3, as DNA: TGTGCCAGCAGCGGACTGAAAGAGGGCAATCAGCCCCAGCATTTT.

The table lists this clone with many counts. Here the CDR3 DNA reads TGCGCCAGCAGTCACCGCGGGACAGAGTACAATCAGCCCCAGCATTTT. This encodes CASSHRGTEYNQPQHF. The V gene is TRBV23-1, the J gene TRBJ1-5; 7 bases align to TRBD1. TRBV23-1 is an ORF, with its function uncertain. The length of the CDR3 is 16 residues. The junction had 8 bases not matched to a gene; V was cut back by 3 bases and J by 3 bases.

V is TRBV6-6 and J is TRBJ2-7, with 8 bases matching TRBD1. CDR3 size: 14 residues. CDR1 and CDR2 from the germline V gene are MNHNY and SVGAGI (reference sequence). J gave up 5 bases and V 6 bases, and 9 bases lay outside the gene matches. This CDR3 is CASSITQGVHEQYF. The CDR3 DNA reads TGTGCCAGCAGCATAACACAGGGGGTCCACGAGCAGTACTTC.

This clone was observed a few times. The chain recombines TRBV6-5 with TRBJ2-7; D is perhaps TRBD1 (6 bases). The CDR3 covers 12 residues. The ends were cut back, 6 bases at V and 6 bases at J, with 12 bases in the middle. The V gene's germline CDR1 is MNHEY and CDR2 SVGAGI. The CDR3 region has the DNA TGTGCCAGCAGAGGGGACATCTCCGAGCAGTACTTC. Translated, it gives CASRGDISEQYF.

This clone was counted only a few times. This chain links TRBV30 with TRBJ1-1; TRBD1 might be the D (5 bases). V was shortened by 1 base and J by 3 bases, with 18 bases between the two germline ends. Germline V lookup: CDR1 GTSNPN, CDR2 SVGIG (reference sequence). CDR3 size: 16 residues. CDR3 nucleotide sequence: TGTGCCTGGAGTGCGGGGGGGGTCTTAAGAGACACTGAAGCTTTCTTT. It codes for CAWSAGGVLRDTEAFF.

The sample holds a few counts of this clone. J is TRBJ2-3 and V is TRBV4-2; 7 nucleotides match TRBD2. Germline CDR1 and CDR2: LGHNA and YNFKEQ. The CDR3 length is 17 residues. V shed 4 bases, J shed 0 bases, and the junction held 10 bases outside the gene matches. CDR3 region: CASSRRGTIDSTDTQYF. DNA of the CDR3: TGTGCCAGCAGCCGACGCGGGACTATCGATAGCACAGATACGCAGTATTTT.

The rearrangement uses TRBV19 and TRBJ1-5; TRBD1 matches 9 bases. Looked up from germline, CDR1 is LNHDA and CDR2 is SQIVND (reference sequence). Losses at the gene ends were 1 base for V and 10 bases for J; bases not matched to a gene: 14. This CDR3 is built from 17 residues. CDR3 DNA: TGTGCCAGTAGTATAGTGGAGGGACAGGGTTTATCAAAACCCCAGCATTTT. It encodes CASSIVEGQGLSKPQHF.

This chain uses TRBV6-1 with TRBJ2-7, with 13 bases aligning to TRBD2. J gave up 4 bases and V 7 bases, and 4 bases lay outside the gene matches. This CDR3 has 14 residues. Germline CDR1 MNHNS, CDR2 SASEGT. CDR3 in DNA: TGTGCCAGCACCGGGACTAGCGGGGTTTACGAGCAGTACTTC. Translation: CASTGTSGVYEQYF.

This rearrangement joins TRBV11-2 to TRBJ1-6; 9 positions agree with TRBD1. The CDR3 length is 15 residues. Germline assignment: CDR1 SGHAT and CDR2 FQNNGV. The V and J ends lost 5 bases and 9 bases, in that order; junction bases with no gene match: 8. DNA for the CDR3: TGTGCCAGCAGCACCAAAGGGACAGGGATTTCACCCCTCCACTTT. It is translated as CASSTKGTGISPLHF.

There are a few counts of this clone. The CDR3 is CASSPRTVNTEAFF. Written as DNA, the CDR3 is TGCGCCAGCAGCCCCCGGACAGTCAACACTGAAGCTTTCTTT. The chain employs TRBV5-1 and TRBJ1-1; weak D call: TRBD1 (6 bases). Between the trimmed V and J ends, which lost 4 bases and 2 bases, there was a span of 12 bases. The CDR3 is 14 amino acids. Germline V gives CDR1 SGHRS, CDR2 YFSETQ.

The rearrangement links TRBV6-5 to TRBJ2-2, with TRBD1 matching 10 bases. The CDR3 is made up of 14 amino acids. Germline V gives CDR1 MNHEY, CDR2 SVGAGI. After removal of 6 bases from V and 5 bases from J, the junction contained 3 bases not matched to a gene. CDR3 DNA: TGTGCCAGCAGGGGACAGGGGATTACCGGGGAGCTGTTTTTT. It encodes CASRGQGITGELFF.

This clone was seen a few times. The chain links TRBV11-2 to TRBJ2-5; D gene uncertain. The ends were cut back, 0 bases at V and 5 bases at J, with 7 bases in the middle. Germline CDR1 SGHAT, CDR2 FQNNGV. The length of the CDR3 is 13 residues. The CDR3 protein is CASSLDRQETQYF. CDR3 DNA: TGTGCCAGCAGCTTAGACCGCCAGGAGACCCAGTACTTC.

CDR3 sequence reads: CASSPRVIGPYEQYF. CDR3 bases: TGTGCCAGCAGCCCGAGGGTCATTGGTCCCTACGAGCAGTACTTC. The rearrangement links TRBV9 to TRBJ2-7, with TRBD2 as a possible D gene (5 bases). This CDR3 comprises 15 residues. In germline, CDR1 is SGDLS, CDR2 YYNGEE. Trimming took off 4 bases at V and 2 bases at J, with 16 bases between the two ends.

This clone has a handful of counts. V gene TRBV5-1 combines with J gene TRBJ2-1; the D gene is possibly TRBD1 (5 bases). Germline V CDR1 and CDR2: SGHRS, YFSETQ. The CDR3 runs to 16 residues. The V gene lost 1 base and the J gene lost 8 bases, with 19 bases spanning the gap. Here the CDR3 reads CASSLKRTGPTDEQFF. Here the CDR3 DNA reads TGCGCCAGCAGCTTGAAGCGTACAGGACCCACTGATGAGCAGTTCTTC. The whole variable domain, remainder taken from reference TRBV5-1 and TRBJ2-1, is KAGVTQTPRYLIKTRGQQVTLSCSPISGHRSVSWYQQTPGQGLQFLFEYFSETQRNKGNFPGRFSGRQFSNSRSEMNVSTLELGDSALYLCASSLKRTGPTDEQFFGPGTRLTVL.

In its sample, this clone was seen many times. This sequence joins TRBV7-9 and TRBJ2-7; 9 bases map to TRBD1. Germline values: CDR1 SEHNR, CDR2 FQNEAQ (reference sequence). The CDR3 runs 15 residues. J gave up 4 bases and V 5 bases, and 9 bases lay outside the gene matches. CDR3 nucleotide sequence: TGTGCCAGCAGCGTCGCTCCGGGACAGGGTTACGAGCAGTACTTC. Amino acid sequence: CASSVAPGQGYEQYF.